The rows below give T cell receptor beta chains drawn from one sample of a study of regulatory T cells in long-lasting Graves disease. TCRdb reprocessed the multiplex PCR reads with MiXCR, giving one entry per CDR3 protein. The data contain 350,000 to 400,000 distinct CDR3 sequences, about 14% of them seen just once; the ten biggest clones take up about a fifth. The material sequenced was peripheral blood mononuclear cells (PBMCs), taken at new diagnosis, from a patient treated with antithyroid drugs. Receptors originate from a female donor with Graves disease. Both conserved end residues are part of each CDR3. A D gene is named only where the DNA matches it firmly.

TRBV6-6	TRBJ2-5	.	CASSYSRGVETQYF
TRBV20-1	TRBJ2-7	.	CSAASGSSYEQYF
TRBV11-1	TRBJ2-7	.	CASSSTLREQYF
TRBV30	TRBJ2-1	TRBD1	CAWSVLRGRQGVYNEQFF
TRBV4-1	TRBJ1-1	.	CASSQEKQGNTEAFF
TRBV5-1	TRBJ2-1	TRBD2	CASSLMGEGLNEQFF
TRBV12-3/TRBV12-4	TRBJ2-7	.	CASSFDSSYEQYF
TRBV11-1	TRBJ2-1	.	CASSPDHVQNEQFF
TRBV19	TRBJ1-4	.	CASRVRGAATNEKLFF
TRBV6-1	TRBJ2-7	TRBD1	CASSEYGTAVYEQYF
TRBV5-1	TRBJ2-5	.	CASSRLPRFGGGTQYF
TRBV7-2	TRBJ1-1	.	CASSPRVPLLNTEAFF
TRBV5-1	TRBJ1-2	.	CASTGGDGYTF
TRBV29-1	TRBJ2-1	.	CSVGGSDLYYNEQFF
TRBV7-9	TRBJ2-3	TRBD2	CASSPPSGSIADTQYF
TRBV30	TRBJ1-5	.	CAWSEGVLGNQPQHF
TRBV7-2	TRBJ2-7	TRBD2	CASSLALAVAYEQYF
TRBV12-5	TRBJ2-2	TRBD2	CASGGTSGGTGELFF
TRBV12-3/TRBV12-4	TRBJ1-1	TRBD1	CASSPLTGGRSTEAFF
TRBV27	TRBJ1-1	TRBD1	CASSNLINRGRNTEAFF
TRBV6-9	TRBJ1-1	.	CASRWGLNTEAFF
TRBV11-2	TRBJ2-7	TRBD2	CASSLDRGTSGSYEQYF
TRBV5-1	TRBJ2-1	TRBD1	CASSFLEQGKEQFF
TRBV28	TRBJ2-2	.	CASSSLGTGELFF
TRBV20-1	TRBJ1-2	.	CSAREVAEYYGYTF